These T cell receptor beta chains were read from a single sample in a study of OX40 agonist ivuxolimab in advanced cancers. TCRdb keeps only in-frame clones here, not all; method: immunoSEQ multiplex PCR. The profile shows about 41,000 clones, about 90% of them singletons. The sequenced sample was CD4+ or CD8+ T cells sorted from blood, obtained in a trial of the OX40 agonist ivuxolimab. The receptors shown here come from an adult with an advanced solid tumor such as melanoma, head and neck, liver or kidney cancer. CDR3s include the opening cysteine and the closing phenylalanine or tryptophan. A D gene is named only where the DNA matches it firmly. The size field is filled for only some rows; it gives once, few, many or a size class.

size	V	J	D	CDR3	DNA
-	TRBV5-5	TRBJ2-2	TRBD1	CASSLAGLQGAGTGELFF	TGTGCCAGCAGCTTGGCTGGGTTACAGGGGGCCGGCACCGGGGAGCTGTTTTTT
-	TRBV14	TRBJ2-2	TRBD1	CASSQLPGQGAIGELFF	TGTGCCAGCAGCCAACTCCCGGGACAGGGGGCCATCGGGGAGCTGTTTTTT
-	TRBV28	TRBJ1-2	-	CASSLLGNYGYTF	TGTGCCAGCAGTTTACTGGGGAACTATGGCTACACCTTC
-	TRBV5-1	TRBJ1-3	-	CASSLDRDSGNTIYF	TGCGCCAGCAGCTTGGACAGGGACTCTGGAAACACCATATATTTT
-	TRBV28	TRBJ2-3	-	CASSLPSADTQYF	TGTGCCAGCAGTTTACCCTCGGCAGATACGCAGTATTTT
-	TRBV28	TRBJ1-6	-	CASCSGGTYNSPLHF	TGTGCCAGCTGTTCGGGGGGCACCTATAATTCACCCCTCCACTTT
-	TRBV2	TRBJ1-2	-	CASSPLGQGGYTF	TGTGCCAGCAGTCCCCTCGGGCAGGGGGGCTACACCTTC
-	TRBV7-9	TRBJ2-2	-	CASSLREVGELFF	TGTGCCAGCAGCTTAAGGGAGGTCGGGGAGCTGTTTTTT
once	TRBV30	TRBJ2-7	TRBD1	CAWRYPGQGGHEQYF	TGTGCCTGGAGGTATCCAGGACAGGGTGGCCACGAGCAGTACTTC
once	TRBV6-5	TRBJ2-7	TRBD1	CASSFDRAYEQYF	TGTGCCAGCAGTTTTGACAGGGCCTACGAGCAGTACTTC
-	TRBV30	TRBJ2-2	TRBD2	CAWRGLLAGDTGELFF	TGTGCCTGGAGAGGCCTACTAGCGGGGGACACCGGGGAGCTGTTTTTT
-	TRBV7-2	TRBJ2-7	TRBD2	CASSEEQGLGKQYF	TGTGCCAGCAGCGAGGAACAGGGACTAGGAAAGCAGTACTTC
-	TRBV2	TRBJ1-5	-	CASSEGGGYQPQHF	TGTGCCAGCAGTGAGGGGGGGGGATATCAGCCCCAGCATTTT
-	TRBV11-3	TRBJ2-7	-	CASSLRYEQYF	TGTGCCAGCAGCCTCCGCTACGAGCAGTACTTC
once	TRBV12-5	TRBJ1-1	-	CASGLGFENTEAFF	TGTGCTAGTGGTTTAGGCTTTGAGAACACTGAAGCTTTCTTT
few	TRBV19	TRBJ1-2	-	CASSIVGDTSSLTF	TGTGCCAGTAGTATAGTTGGGGACACCTCTTCTCTAACCTTC
-	TRBV5-6	TRBJ2-5	TRBD2	CASRPGLAGGPGETQYF	TGTGCCAGCAGACCTGGACTAGCGGGAGGGCCGGGGGAGACCCAGTACTTC
few	TRBV6-5	TRBJ2-7	-	CASSYRREGLYEQYF	TGTGCCAGCAGTTACCGGCGGGAAGGGCTATACGAGCAGTACTTC
-	TRBV9	TRBJ2-5	TRBD2	CASSVNGEGTQYF	TGTGCCAGCAGCGTTAACGGGGAGGGGACCCAGTACTTC
-	TRBV5-5	TRBJ2-5	TRBD1	CASSRGQEETQYF	TGTGCCAGCAGCAGGGGACAGGAAGAGACCCAGTACTTC
-	TRBV2	TRBJ1-3	TRBD1	CASSGVRTGSSGNTIYF	TGTGCCAGCAGTGGAGTAAGGACAGGGTCGTCTGGAAACACCATATATTTT
-	TRBV7-2	TRBJ1-1	-	CASSSRRGQGNTEAFF	TGTGCCAGCAGCTCCCGGCGGGGACAAGGAAACACTGAAGCTTTCTTT
-	TRBV11-3	TRBJ1-1	-	CASSLDLSRASMNTEAFF	TGTGCCAGCAGCTTAGATTTGAGCAGGGCCAGCATGAACACTGAAGCTTTCTTT
-	TRBV6-5	TRBJ1-2	-	CASSYGFGENYGYTF	TGTGCCAGCAGTTACGGGTTTGGGGAGAACTATGGCTACACCTTC
-	TRBV6-5	TRBJ2-1	TRBD2	CASRSGLAGRNEQFF	TGTGCCAGCAGGTCCGGGCTAGCGGGTCGCAATGAGCAGTTCTTC
-	TRBV16	TRBJ1-1	-	CASSLIRDTEAFF	TGTGCCAGCAGCCTTATTAGGGACACTGAAGCTTTCTTT